These 12 T cell receptor beta chains share one sample of origin, sequenced in a study of T cells in Graves' hyperthyroidism and ophthalmopathy. The source material, RNA transcripts, was used to amplify TCR beta CDR3 regions. The study used the HTBI primer set for a first-round RT-PCR of the TCR CDR3. From the multiplex PCR reads, TCRdb called clonotypes with MiXCR, one entry per CDR3 protein. The sample comprises roughly 380,000 distinct CDR3 sequences, roughly 15% of which are singletons, and approximately 5.3% rests with the top ten. The sequenced sample was blood. The receptors were sampled from a woman between 18 and 30 years old with Graves' hyperthyroidism.

This rearrangement joins TRBV7-9 to TRBJ1-1, with D maybe TRBD1 (5 bases). Germline V gene sequence: CDR1 SEHNR, CDR2 FQNEAQ (reference sequence). CDR3 length: 15 amino acids. The V end was cut by 2 bases, the J end by 2 bases, with 12 bases between. The CDR3 DNA reads TGTGCCAGCAGCTTATTCGGGACCAGTAACACTGAAGCTTTCTTT. Protein: CASSLFGTSNTEAFF.

Only a few counts were recorded for this clonotype. The chain combines TRBV20-1 with TRBJ2-7; D is undetermined. Germline V gene data show CDR1 as DFQATT and CDR2 as SNEGSKA (reference sequence). Trimming took off 3 bases at V and 0 bases at J, with 6 bases between the two ends. The CDR3 has 12 amino acids. In DNA form, the CDR3 reads TGCAGTGCTAGCGTCAGCTCCTACGAGCAGTACTTC. Translation: CSASVSSYEQYF.

This sequence joins TRBV14 and TRBJ2-1; 10 bases match TRBD2. Germline CDR1 reads SGHDN; CDR2 reads FVKESK. Germline trimming cut 1 base from V and 5 bases from J; bases unmatched to any gene: 5. The CDR3 sequence is 16 residues long. The DNA for the CDR3 is TGTGCCAGCAGCCAAGTCCGGACTAGCGGTGACAATGAGCAGTTCTTC. Translation: CASSQVRTSGDNEQFF.

The CDR3 loop reads CASSSPGREEKLFF. CDR3 nucleotide sequence: TGTGCCAGCAGCTCCCCCGGGAGGGAAGAAAAACTGTTTTTT. The chain employs TRBV6-1 and TRBJ1-4, with D hard to call. The CDR3 extends over 14 amino acids. V lost 6 bases to trimming and J lost 8 bases, with 16 bases between them. The V gene's germline CDR1 is MNHNS and CDR2 SASEGT.

Many counts were recorded for this clonotype. V is TRBV6-4 and J is TRBJ2-2; 8 bases agree with TRBD2. The germline V gene encodes CDR1 MRHNA and CDR2 SNTAGT. CDR3 size: 14 residues. The ends lost 5 bases at V and 4 bases at J; junction bases unmatched: 3. CDR3 in DNA: TGTGCCAGCAGTCCAGCGGGAGTCACCGGGGAGCTGTTTTTT. This gives the protein CASSPAGVTGELFF.

In this sample, this clonotype turned up many times. Mismatch with germline at one junction end may stem from a read error. V usage is TRBV20-1 and J usage is TRBJ2-5, with D possibly TRBD1 on 6 matching bases. Germline V lookup: CDR1 DFQATT, CDR2 SNEGSKA (reference sequence). The CDR3 extends over 12 amino acids. The CDR3 sequence is CSARQDPREGDF. DNA of the CDR3: TGCAGTGCTAGACAGGATCCAAGAGAGGGGGACTTC.

This clonotype appeared many times. Written as DNA, the CDR3 is TGTGCCAGCAGACCGAGGACAGGGCCCAATGAAAAACTGTTTTTT. It translates to CASRPRTGPNEKLFF. The V and J genes are TRBV28 and TRBJ1-4, with TRBD1 identical over 8 bases. The CDR3 has 15 amino acids. The germline V gene has CDR1 MDHEN and CDR2 SYDVKM. Trimming removed 6 bases from V and 5 bases from J; junction bases left unmatched: 8.

Comment on this clonotype: A much larger clone differs by one base, so this may be a read error. The V gene is TRBV6-1, the J gene TRBJ2-3; a possible D gene is TRBD2 (6 bases). Trimming took 7 bases from V and 2 from J, leaving 10 bases between them. Germline V gene sequence: CDR1 MNHNS, CDR2 SASEGT. The CDR3 length is 13 residues. The CDR3 reads CASTGGPTDTQYF. The CDR3 bases are TGTGCCAGCACCGGGGGTCCCACAGATACGCAGTATTTT.

This clonotype was found many times. The chain joins TRBV11-2 to TRBJ2-7; no clear D gene. There are 16 residues in the CDR3. Germline CDR1 SGHAT, CDR2 FQNNGV. V lost 5 bases and J 2 bases, leaving 19 bases between the germline ends. CDR3 sequence reads: CASSPAFRARTYEQYF. The CDR3 DNA follows: TGTGCCAGCAGCCCAGCTTTTCGGGCCCGTACCTACGAGCAGTACTTC.

There are many counts of this clonotype. The chain uses TRBV6-1 and TRBJ2-2; TRBD2 matches at 7 bases. The V and J ends lost 5 bases and 4 bases, in that order; junction bases with no gene match: 10. The CDR3 length is 16 residues. The germline CDR1 and CDR2 sequences are MNHNS and SASEGT. The CDR3 here is CASSRGASGVTGELFF. In nucleotides, the CDR3 is TGTGCCAGCAGTCGCGGGGCTAGCGGAGTCACCGGGGAGCTGTTTTTT.

The rearrangement uses TRBV19 and TRBJ1-4, with D uncertain. There are 15 residues in the CDR3. V was cut by 7 bases and J by 3 bases, with 15 bases left in between. Germline V gene lookup returns CDR1 LNHDA and CDR2 SQIVND (reference sequence). The CDR3 DNA sequence: TGTGCCAGTATGGGGAAGGGAACAGCTAATGAAAAACTGTTTTTT. Its protein product is CASMGKGTANEKLFF.

This clonotype has a count of ten or more. The chain carries TRBV12-3 or TRBV12-4 and TRBJ1-5; D remains unclear. Trimming pared 2 bases from V and 0 bases from J, leaving 5 bases between. This CDR3 comprises 14 residues. The CDR3 sequence: CASSLSRSNQPQHF. The CDR3 DNA reads as TGTGCCAGCAGTTTATCCCGTAGCAATCAGCCCCAGCATTTT.